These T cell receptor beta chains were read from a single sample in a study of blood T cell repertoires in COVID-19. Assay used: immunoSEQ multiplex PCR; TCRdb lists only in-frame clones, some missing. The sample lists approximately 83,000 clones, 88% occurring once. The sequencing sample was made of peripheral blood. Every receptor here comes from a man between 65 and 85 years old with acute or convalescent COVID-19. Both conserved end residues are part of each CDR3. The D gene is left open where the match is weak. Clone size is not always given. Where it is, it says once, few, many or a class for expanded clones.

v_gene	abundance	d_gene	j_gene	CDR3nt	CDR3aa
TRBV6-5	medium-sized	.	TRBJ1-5	TGTGCCAGCAGCTATACTACGAGGGTGCAGCCCCAGCATTTT	CASSYTTRVQPQHF
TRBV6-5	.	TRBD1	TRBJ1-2	TGTGCCGCACAGGGGAACTATGGCTACACCTTC	CAAQGNYGYTF
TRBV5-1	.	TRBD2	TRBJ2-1	TGCGCCAGCAGCTCCGAGGGACTAGCGGGGCGAAATGAGCAGTTCTTC	CASSSEGLAGRNEQFF
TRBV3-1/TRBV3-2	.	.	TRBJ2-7	TGTGCCAGCAGCCAAGAGCTTTCCGGACAGTTCTACGAGCAGTACTTC	CASSQELSGQFYEQYF
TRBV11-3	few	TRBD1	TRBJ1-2	TGTGCCAGCAGCTTAGCCCGACAGGGAAATGGCTACACCTTC	CASSLARQGNGYTF
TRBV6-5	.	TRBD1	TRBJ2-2	TGTGCCAGCAGAACCGGGACAGGCACCGGGGAGCTGTTTTTT	CASRTGTGTGELFF
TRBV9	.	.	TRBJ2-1	TGTGCCAGCAGCGTAGACTTGGTCCAAGGACAAGAGCAGTTCTTC	CASSVDLVQGQEQFF
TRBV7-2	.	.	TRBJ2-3	TGTGCCAGCAGCTTGACCTTAAGGAGGAGCACAGATACGCAGTATTTT	CASSLTLRRSTDTQYF
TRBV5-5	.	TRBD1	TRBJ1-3	TGTGCCAGCAGGGGGACAGTCGGAAACACCATATATTTT	CASRGTVGNTIYF
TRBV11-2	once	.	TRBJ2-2	TGTGCCAGCAGCATCCGTCAGGGGTCGGGAACCGGGGAGCTGTTTTTT	CASSIRQGSGTGELFF
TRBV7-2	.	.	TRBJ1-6	TGTGCCAGCAGCTCACACCAGACAGTCCCCCCCCTCCACTTT	CASSSHQTVPPLHF